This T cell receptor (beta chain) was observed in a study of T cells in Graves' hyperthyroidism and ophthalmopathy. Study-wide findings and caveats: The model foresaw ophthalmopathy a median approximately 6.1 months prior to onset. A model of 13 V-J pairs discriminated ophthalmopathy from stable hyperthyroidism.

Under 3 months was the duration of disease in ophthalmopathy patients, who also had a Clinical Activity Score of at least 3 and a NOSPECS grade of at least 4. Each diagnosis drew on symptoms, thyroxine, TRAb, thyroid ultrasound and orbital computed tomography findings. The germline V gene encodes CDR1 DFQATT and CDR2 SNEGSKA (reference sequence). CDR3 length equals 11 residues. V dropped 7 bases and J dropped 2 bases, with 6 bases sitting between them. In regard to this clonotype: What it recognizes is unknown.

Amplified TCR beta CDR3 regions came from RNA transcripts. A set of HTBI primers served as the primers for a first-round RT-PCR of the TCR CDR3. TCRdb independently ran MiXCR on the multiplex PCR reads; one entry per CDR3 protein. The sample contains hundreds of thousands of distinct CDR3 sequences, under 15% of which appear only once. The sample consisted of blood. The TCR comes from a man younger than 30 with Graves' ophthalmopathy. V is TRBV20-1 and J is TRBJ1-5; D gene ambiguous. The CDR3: CSGRGNQPQHF. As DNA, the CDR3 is TGCAGTGGGCGGGGCAATCAGCCCCAGCATTTT.